The clone carrying this T cell receptor beta chain was counted between two and nine times. Its antigen is currently unknown. The data originate from a study of cytomegalovirus exposure and HLA in healthy donors. General study findings and limits: By a later analysis, the bulk of CMV-associated TCR beta chains appeared HLA-restricted. The listing of fewer than 200 TCR beta chains classed them as cytomegalovirus-associated.

With 60 Vbeta and 13 Jbeta primers, the PCR was carried out. Some clones are missing from TCRdb's copy, which holds only in-frame ones; the method was immunoSEQ multiplex PCR. Of about 100,000 clones in the sample, 60% to 80% were seen once. This CDR3 is built from 16 residues. Germline V gene lookup returns CDR1 MDHEN and CDR2 SYDVKM. The V gene lost 7 bases and the J gene lost 4 bases, with 22 bases spanning the gap. Healthy donors of bone marrow made up the group. The rearrangement links TRBV28 to TRBJ2-5, with a weak D call TRBD2 (6 bases). Sequencing was done on a sample of PBMCs. The sequence came from a man aged 55 to 70 in good health and CMV-seropositive. Written as DNA, the CDR3 is TGTGCCAGCAATCCTTCCCTGGGACGGGGGACAGAGACCCAGTACTTC. Protein: CASNPSLGRGTETQYF.